One T cell receptor beta chain is described in this entry. Its antigen has not been determined. No base quality information exists; no much larger clone differs at one position. The data belong to a study of shared clonotypes between healthy human individuals (dated by TCRdb to the early 2020s). About the study as a whole: The cohort included a few men and a couple of women between 18 and 49 years of age. Per donor, leukapheresis produced somewhere between about 0.94 and 8.9 billion PBMCs. Blood TCR repertoires of five healthy adults were deeply sequenced to estimate repertoire size and the extent of clonotype sharing between individuals. To increase sequencing depth and limit assay-specific biases, different laboratories used diverse techniques to prepare libraries and sequence TCR repertoires. For each donor, CD4 naive and CD4 memory were each run on three plates, CD8 naive on two plates, and CD8 memory on one plate.

Summary of the overall study and its limitations: Rarefaction of sorted-subset datasets indicated incomplete sequencing despite the large sequencing depth. Because the study included only a small number of donors, the genetic and exposure-history diversity represented was limited. Across a handful of donors, 5% to 6% of naive CD4, over 3% of naive CD8, about 2.3% of memory CD4, and around 0.4% of memory CD8 clonotypes were shared. Larger estimated clonotype richness was generally found for naive subsets than for memory subsets. Pairwise subsampling led to the expectation that sequencing depth would affect the degree of clonotype sharing among donors. Sampling was restricted to blood, and TCR repertoires in tissues likely differ from the TCR repertoires found in blood. Clonotypes shared by all four sorted-subset donors showed higher generation probabilities than non-shared clonotypes.

For the CD8 naive samples, CD45RO-negative cells were positively selected for CCR7, yielding a CD45RA+CCR7+ population from which TemRA cells were excluded. The donors were healthy, HIV-negative adults with no recently reported acute infections or vaccinations. Only Caucasian adults living in Nashville, Tennessee, USA were represented among the donors. Blood was obtained by leukapheresis, after which PBMCs were separated by Ficoll-Histopaque density gradient centrifugation and cryopreserved in liquid nitrogen vapor phase. Analytical flow cytometry was used to check the purity and quantity of every magnetically sorted T cell population. Genomic DNA was isolated from each sorted fraction and quantified by UV absorbance on a Nanodrop 2000c. Using the deep immunoSEQ assay, TCR CDR3 regions were amplified from genomic DNA by multiplex PCR. Extracted genomic DNA from each cell subset was spread evenly across all wells of several immunoSEQ 96-well plates, with each plate serving as a replicate. For sorted subsets, about 220 ng of genomic DNA, equivalent to roughly 33,000 T cell genomes, went into each replicate PCR. Purified libraries were measured with a Qubit 3.0 fluorometer, size-checked on a Bioanalyzer 2100, and measured again with the KAPA Library Quantification kit. Every immunoSEQ 96-well plate was sequenced on a separate single-read 150-cycle Illumina NextSeq 550 flow cell. In the source study's methods: Because only junctional sequences without quality scores were contained in the immunoSEQ output, filtering matching that applied to full-length reads could not be performed. Sequences were annotated with PyIR, a Python wrapper for IgBLAST v1.9, using IMGT germline references to assign V/J genes and CDR3. Reads were filtered out if the reads had weak V/J assignments (E-value above 1e-6), no CDR3, stop codons, out-of-frame junctions, or ambiguous translated residues. A V3J clonotype was defined by an identical inferred V gene, J gene, and CDR3 amino acid sequence. Percentage overlap between repertoires was calculated by dividing the number of shared unique clonotypes by the size of the smaller repertoire. Three approaches were used to assess repertoire richness: RTK rarefaction, the Chao1 estimator, and Recon v2.1 estimates of unobserved clonotypes. OLGA was used to compute generation probabilities for all TCRbeta clonotypes that the gDNA method yielded from a few donors. TCRdb obtained this table from immuneACCESS and retained in-frame rearrangements with V and J assigned. These tables miss some clones; where compared with another copy, unresolved V genes account for less than half of the shortfall, and the remainder is unexplained. Clone size and V and J calls were adopted from that table, with D and trimming inferred from the DNA. In this sample the table shows hundreds of thousands of clones, about 90% of which occur a single time. Approximately 25% of the sample goes to the ten largest clones.

The CDR3 runs 15 residues from the cysteine to the phenylalanine. The DNA shown is the 45-base CDR3, in frame from base 1. Relative to germline, V is missing 2 bases and J is missing 8 bases, with 8 bases of the junction outside any gene match. The germline V gene specifies SGHAT as CDR1 and FQNNGV as CDR2. The receptor's source is a man aged 30 to 39 in good health. The sequenced sample was naive CD8+ T cells sorted from blood. The sample's cell subset or site label, decoded: CD45RA+CCR7+. The V gene is TRBV11-2 and the J gene is TRBJ2-1; 8 middle bases align to TRBD2. The CDR3: CASSLFAAGDDEQFF. The DNA sequence reads TGTGCCAGCAGCTTATTCGCAGCGGGAGATGATGAGCAGTTCTTC.